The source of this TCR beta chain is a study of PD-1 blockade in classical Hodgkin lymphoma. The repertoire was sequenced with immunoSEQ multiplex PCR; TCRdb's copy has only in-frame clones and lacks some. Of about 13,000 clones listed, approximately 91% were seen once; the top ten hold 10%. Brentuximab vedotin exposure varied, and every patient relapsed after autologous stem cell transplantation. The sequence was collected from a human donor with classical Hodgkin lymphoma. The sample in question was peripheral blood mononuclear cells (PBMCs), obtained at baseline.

CDR3 DNA: TGTGCCAGCTCACCGGGACGGCAAGAGACCCAGTACTTC. Translated, it gives CASSPGRQETQYF. The chain combines TRBV18 with TRBJ2-5, with D perhaps assigned TRBD1 or TRBD2 (5 bases each). CDR1 is KGHSH and CDR2 is LQKENI in the germline V gene. V lost 3 bases and J lost 2, with 7 bases in between. The CDR3 length is 13 residues.